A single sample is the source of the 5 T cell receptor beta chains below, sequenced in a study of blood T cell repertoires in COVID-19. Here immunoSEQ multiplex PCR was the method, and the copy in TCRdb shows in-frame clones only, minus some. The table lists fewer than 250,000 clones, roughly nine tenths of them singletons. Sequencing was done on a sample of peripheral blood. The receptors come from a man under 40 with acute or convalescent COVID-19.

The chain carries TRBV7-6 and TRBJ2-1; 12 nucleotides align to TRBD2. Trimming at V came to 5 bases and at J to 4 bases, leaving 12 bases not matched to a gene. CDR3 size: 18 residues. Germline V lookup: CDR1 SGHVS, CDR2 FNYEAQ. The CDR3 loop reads CASSPQGGLAGGYNEQFF. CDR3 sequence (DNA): TGTGCCAGCAGCCCCCAGGGGGGTCTAGCGGGAGGGTACAATGAGCAGTTCTTC.

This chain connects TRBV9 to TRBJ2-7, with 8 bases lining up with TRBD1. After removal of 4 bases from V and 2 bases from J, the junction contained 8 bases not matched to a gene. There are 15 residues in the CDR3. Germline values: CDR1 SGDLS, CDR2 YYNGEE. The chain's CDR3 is CASSQDGQGTYEQYF. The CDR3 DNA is TGTGCCAGCAGCCAAGATGGACAGGGAACCTACGAGCAGTACTTC.

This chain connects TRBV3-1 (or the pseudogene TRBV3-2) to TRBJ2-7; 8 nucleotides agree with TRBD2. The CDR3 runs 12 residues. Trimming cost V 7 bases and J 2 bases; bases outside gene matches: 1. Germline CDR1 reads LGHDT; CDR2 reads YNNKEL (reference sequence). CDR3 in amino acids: CASTGGPYEQYF. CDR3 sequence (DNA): TGTGCCAGCACGGGGGGGCCCTACGAGCAGTACTTC.

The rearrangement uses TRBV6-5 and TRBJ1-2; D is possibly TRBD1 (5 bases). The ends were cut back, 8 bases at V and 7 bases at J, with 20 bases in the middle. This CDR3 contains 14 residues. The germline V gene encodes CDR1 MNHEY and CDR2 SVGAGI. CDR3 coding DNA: TGTGCCAGCTTCGGTGGACACGGCGGAGCTGGCTACACCTTC. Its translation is CASFGGHGGAGYTF.

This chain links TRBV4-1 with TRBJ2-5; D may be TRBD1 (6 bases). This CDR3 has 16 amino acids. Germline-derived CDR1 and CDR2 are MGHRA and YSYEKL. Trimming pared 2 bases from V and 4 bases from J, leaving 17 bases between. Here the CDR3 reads CASSQPPTGSGETQYF. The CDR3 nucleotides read TGCGCCAGCAGCCAACCGCCAACAGGGTCGGGAGAGACCCAGTACTTC.